This T cell receptor beta chain was observed in a study of CD8+ T cells in alopecia areata. Per the germline V gene, CDR1 is GTSNPN and CDR2 is SVGIG (reference sequence). The CDR3 has 13 amino acids. Trimming pared 0 bases from V and 8 bases from J, leaving 11 bases between. Study-level points and caveats: Persistence in scalp and blood during tofacitinib was observed for many expanded lesional clones. Between patients, shared TCR sequences were less clear than in mice. This was possibly due in part to HLA diversity in the patient population. For lesional scalp, especially alopecia totalis/universalis, clonality was higher than in normal scalp.

On this clone: The target antigen is unknown.

Treatment described: oral pan-JAK inhibitor, 5-10 mg twice daily. Extraction of RNA preceded its reverse transcription into cDNA, which served as the sequencing template. This table comes from immunoSEQ multiplex PCR, and its TCRdb copy is limited to in-frame clones, with some not included. Of roughly 140,000 clones in the sample, 75% to 85% were seen once. The J gene is TRBJ2-1, the V gene TRBV30, with no clear D. The specimen comprised CD8+ T cells sorted from blood, sampled at week 4, from a patient treated with tofacitinib. This receptor was identified in a human donor with alopecia areata. The CDR3 nucleotides are TGTGCCTGGAGTGTACTGCCCGGCCATGAGCAGTTCTTC. Translation gives CAWSVLPGHEQFF.